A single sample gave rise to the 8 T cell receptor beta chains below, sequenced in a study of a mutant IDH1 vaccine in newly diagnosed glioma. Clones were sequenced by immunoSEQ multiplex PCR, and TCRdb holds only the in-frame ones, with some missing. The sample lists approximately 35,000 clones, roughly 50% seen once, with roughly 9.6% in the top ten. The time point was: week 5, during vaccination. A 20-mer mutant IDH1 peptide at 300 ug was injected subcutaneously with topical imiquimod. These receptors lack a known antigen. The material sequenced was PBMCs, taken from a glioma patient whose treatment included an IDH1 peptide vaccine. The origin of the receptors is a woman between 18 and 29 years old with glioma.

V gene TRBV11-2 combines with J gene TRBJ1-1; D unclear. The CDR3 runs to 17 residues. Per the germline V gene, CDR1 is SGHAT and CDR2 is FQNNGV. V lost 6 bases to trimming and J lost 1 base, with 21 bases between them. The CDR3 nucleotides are TGTGCCAGCAGGTTATTTAGGGTATCTCCAGAGAACACTGAAGCTTTCTTT. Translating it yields CASRLFRVSPENTEAFF. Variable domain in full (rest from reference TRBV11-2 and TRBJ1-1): EAGVAQSPRYKIIEKRQSVAFWCNPISGHATLYWYQQILGQGPKLLIQFQNNGVVDDSQLPKDRFSAERLKGVDSTLKIQPAKLEDSAVYLCASRLFRVSPENTEAFFGQGTRLTVV.

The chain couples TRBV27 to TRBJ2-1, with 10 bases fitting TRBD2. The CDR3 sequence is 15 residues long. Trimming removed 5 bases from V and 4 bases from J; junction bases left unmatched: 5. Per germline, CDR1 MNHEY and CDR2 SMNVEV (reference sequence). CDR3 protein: CASSRTSGSYNEQFF. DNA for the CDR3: TGTGCCAGCAGTCGGACTAGCGGCTCATACAATGAGCAGTTCTTC.

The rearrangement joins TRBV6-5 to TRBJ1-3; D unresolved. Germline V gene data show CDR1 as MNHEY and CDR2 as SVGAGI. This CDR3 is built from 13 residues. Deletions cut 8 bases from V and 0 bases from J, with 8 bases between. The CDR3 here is CASGLSSGNTIYF. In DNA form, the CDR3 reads TGTGCCAGCGGGTTGAGCTCTGGAAACACCATATATTTT.

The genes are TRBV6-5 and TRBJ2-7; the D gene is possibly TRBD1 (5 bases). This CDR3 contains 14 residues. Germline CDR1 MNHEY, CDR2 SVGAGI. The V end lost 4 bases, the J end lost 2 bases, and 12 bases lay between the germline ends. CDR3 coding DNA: TGTGCCAGCAGTTCCCCCCAGGGTCCCTACGAGCAGTACTTC. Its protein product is CASSSPQGPYEQYF.

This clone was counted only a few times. CDR3 protein: CASTVDSLYGYTF. The CDR3 region has the DNA TGTGCCTCGACAGTGGACAGCCTCTATGGCTACACCTTC. V and J are TRBV30 and TRBJ1-2; D possibly corresponds to TRBD1 (6 bases). The V end was cut by 7 bases, the J end by 4 bases, with 16 bases between. The CDR3 totals 13 residues. Germline V gene lookup returns CDR1 GTSNPN and CDR2 SVGIG (reference sequence).

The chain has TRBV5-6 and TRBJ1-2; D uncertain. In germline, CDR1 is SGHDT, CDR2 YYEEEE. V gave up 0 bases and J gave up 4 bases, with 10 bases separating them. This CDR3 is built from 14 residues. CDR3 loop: CASSLEQPGYGYTF. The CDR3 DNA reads TGTGCCAGCAGCTTGGAACAGCCAGGCTATGGCTACACCTTC.

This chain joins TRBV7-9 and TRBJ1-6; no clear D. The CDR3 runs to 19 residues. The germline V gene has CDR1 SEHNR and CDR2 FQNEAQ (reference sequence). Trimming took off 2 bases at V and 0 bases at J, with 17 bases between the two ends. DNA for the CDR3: TGTGCCAGCAGCTTATCCCAATTGAGACGGAGCTCCTATAATTCACCCCTCCACTTT. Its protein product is CASSLSQLRRSSYNSPLHF.

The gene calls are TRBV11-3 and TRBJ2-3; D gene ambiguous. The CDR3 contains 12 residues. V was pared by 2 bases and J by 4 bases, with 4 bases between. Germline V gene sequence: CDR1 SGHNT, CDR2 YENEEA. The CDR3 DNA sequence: TGTGCCAGCAGCTTAAGTCCAGATACGCAGTATTTT. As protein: CASSLSPDTQYF.